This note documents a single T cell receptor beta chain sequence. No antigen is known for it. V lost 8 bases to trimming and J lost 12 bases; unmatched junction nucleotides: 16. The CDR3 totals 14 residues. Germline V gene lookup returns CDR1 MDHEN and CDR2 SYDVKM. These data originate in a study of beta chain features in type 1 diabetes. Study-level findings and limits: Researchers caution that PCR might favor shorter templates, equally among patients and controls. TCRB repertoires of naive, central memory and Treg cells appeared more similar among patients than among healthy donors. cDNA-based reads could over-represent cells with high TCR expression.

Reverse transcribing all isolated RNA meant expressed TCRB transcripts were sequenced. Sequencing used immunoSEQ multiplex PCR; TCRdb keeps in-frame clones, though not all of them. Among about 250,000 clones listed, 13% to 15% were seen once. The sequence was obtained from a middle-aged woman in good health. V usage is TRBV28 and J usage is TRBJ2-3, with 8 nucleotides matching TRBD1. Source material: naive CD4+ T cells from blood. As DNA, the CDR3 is TGTGCCAGCGCGGCACTCCTCACAGGGGGAAGACAGTATTTT. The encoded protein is CASAALLTGGRQYF.